This T cell receptor (beta chain) was profiled in a study of technical replicates of blood from several donors. Clones were sequenced by immunoSEQ multiplex PCR, and TCRdb holds only the in-frame ones, with some missing. The sample shows about 80,000 clones, about 95% of them seen only once. This CDR3 has 14 residues. J lost 7 bases, V lost 6 bases, and 5 bases had no gene match. Germline V CDR1 and CDR2: KGHSH, LQKENI. Sequences were obtained from T cells isolated from PBMCs. The V gene is TRBV18, the J gene TRBJ1-4; 10 nucleotides align to TRBD1. This receptor was obtained from a human donor in good health. The DNA of the CDR3 is TGTGCCAGCTCCCCGACAGGGGGCAGTGAAAAACTGTTTTTT. Encoded protein: CASSPTGGSEKLFF.